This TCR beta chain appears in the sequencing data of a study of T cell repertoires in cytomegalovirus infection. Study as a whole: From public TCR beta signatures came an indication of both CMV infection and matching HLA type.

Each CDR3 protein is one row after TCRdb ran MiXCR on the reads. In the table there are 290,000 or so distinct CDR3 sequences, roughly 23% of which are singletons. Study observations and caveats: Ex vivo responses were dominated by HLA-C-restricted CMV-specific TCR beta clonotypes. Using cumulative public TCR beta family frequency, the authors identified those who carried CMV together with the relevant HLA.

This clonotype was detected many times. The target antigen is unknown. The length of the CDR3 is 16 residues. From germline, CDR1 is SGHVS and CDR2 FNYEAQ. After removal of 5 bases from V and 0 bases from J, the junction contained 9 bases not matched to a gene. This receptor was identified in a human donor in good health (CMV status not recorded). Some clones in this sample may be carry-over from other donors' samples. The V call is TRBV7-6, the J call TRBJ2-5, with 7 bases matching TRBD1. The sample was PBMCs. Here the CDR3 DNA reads TGTGCCAGCAGCCCTCGGCCGGGACAGAACCAAGAGACCCAGTACTTC. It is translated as CASSPRPGQNQETQYF.